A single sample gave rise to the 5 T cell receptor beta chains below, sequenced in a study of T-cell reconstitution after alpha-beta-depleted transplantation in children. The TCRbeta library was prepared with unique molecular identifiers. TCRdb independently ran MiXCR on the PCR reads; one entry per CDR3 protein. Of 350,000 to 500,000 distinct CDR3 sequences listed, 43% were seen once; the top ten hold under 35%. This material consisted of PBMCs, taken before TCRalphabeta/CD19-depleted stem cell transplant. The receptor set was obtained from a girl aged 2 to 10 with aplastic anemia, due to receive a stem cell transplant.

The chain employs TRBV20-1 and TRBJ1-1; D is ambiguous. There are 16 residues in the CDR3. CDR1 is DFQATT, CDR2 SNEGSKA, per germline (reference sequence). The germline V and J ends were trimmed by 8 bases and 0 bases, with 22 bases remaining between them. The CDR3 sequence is CSPLSLVPWVNTEAFF. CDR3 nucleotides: TGCAGTCCCCTCTCCTTAGTGCCTTGGGTGAACACTGAAGCTTTCTTT.

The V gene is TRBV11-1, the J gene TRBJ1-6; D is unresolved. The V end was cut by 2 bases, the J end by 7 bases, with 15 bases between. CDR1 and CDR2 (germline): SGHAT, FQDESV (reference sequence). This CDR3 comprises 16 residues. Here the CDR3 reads CASSLLTDALNSPLHF. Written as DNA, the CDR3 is TGTGCCAGCAGCTTACTCACAGACGCGTTGAATTCACCCCTCCACTTT. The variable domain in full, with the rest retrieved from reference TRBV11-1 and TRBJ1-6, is EAEVAQSPRYKITEKSQAVAFWCDPISGHATLYWYRQILGQGPELLVQFQDESVVDDSQLPKDRFSAERLKGVDSTLKIQPAELGDSAMYLCASSLLTDALNSPLHFGNGTRLTVT.

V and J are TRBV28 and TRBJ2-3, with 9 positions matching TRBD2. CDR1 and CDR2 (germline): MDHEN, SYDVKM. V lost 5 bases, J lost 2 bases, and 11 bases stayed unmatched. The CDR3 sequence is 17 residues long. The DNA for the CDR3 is TGTGCCAGCAGTGTAGCCGGGGTAGCGGGGGTCACAGATACGCAGTATTTT. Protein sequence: CASSVAGVAGVTDTQYF.

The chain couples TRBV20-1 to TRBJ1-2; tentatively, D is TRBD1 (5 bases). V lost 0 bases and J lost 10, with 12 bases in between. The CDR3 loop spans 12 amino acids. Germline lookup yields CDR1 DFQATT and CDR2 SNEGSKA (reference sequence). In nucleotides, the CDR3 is TGCAGTGCTAGAGACAGGGTACGGGACTACACCTTC. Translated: CSARDRVRDYTF.

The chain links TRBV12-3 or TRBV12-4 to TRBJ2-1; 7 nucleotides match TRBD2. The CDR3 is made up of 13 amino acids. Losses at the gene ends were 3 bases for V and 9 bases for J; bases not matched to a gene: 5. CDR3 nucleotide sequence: TGTGCCAGCAGTTTTGGGGAGGGTGGTGAGCAGTTCTTC. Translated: CASSFGEGGEQFF.